This TCR beta chain is from a study of Ad26.COV2.S vaccination and SARS-CoV-2 variants. Study details: Ad26.COV2.S shots went into the muscle once or twice, 56 days apart. Study-wide results and limits: Total T cell responses may have been underestimated by the TCR breadth and depth analyses.

Profiling relied on immunoSEQ multiplex PCR, and the TCRdb table lists in-frame clones only, not all of them. Among 250,000 to 300,000 clones listed, around 87% were seen once. Looked up from germline, CDR1 is LGHNT and CDR2 is FRNRAP. Trimming cost V 5 bases and J 7 bases, with 11 bases left between them. CDR3 length equals 13 residues. A remark on this clone: Antigen specificity is unknown.

Documented treatment: roughly 19 received Ad26.COV2.S at low or high dose, single or two shots; 5 received placebo; per-sample allocation not given. Sampling took place 63 days after the first vaccine or placebo injection. An 18-55-year-old adult in Boston served as donor. Ad26 vector vaccine expressed Wuhan-strain SARS-CoV-2 spike. The rearrangement links TRBV12-5 to TRBJ2-2, with D possibly TRBD1 on 6 matching bases. The TCR sequence derives from a person aged 18-60 years who received the Ad26.COV2.S COVID-19 vaccine or a placebo. The sequencing here drew on peripheral blood, taken in a trial of Ad26.COV2.S vaccine versus placebo. The CDR3 nucleotides are TGTGCTAGTGGTCAGCCAGGGGACGGGGAGCTGTTTTTT. Translation gives CASGQPGDGELFF.